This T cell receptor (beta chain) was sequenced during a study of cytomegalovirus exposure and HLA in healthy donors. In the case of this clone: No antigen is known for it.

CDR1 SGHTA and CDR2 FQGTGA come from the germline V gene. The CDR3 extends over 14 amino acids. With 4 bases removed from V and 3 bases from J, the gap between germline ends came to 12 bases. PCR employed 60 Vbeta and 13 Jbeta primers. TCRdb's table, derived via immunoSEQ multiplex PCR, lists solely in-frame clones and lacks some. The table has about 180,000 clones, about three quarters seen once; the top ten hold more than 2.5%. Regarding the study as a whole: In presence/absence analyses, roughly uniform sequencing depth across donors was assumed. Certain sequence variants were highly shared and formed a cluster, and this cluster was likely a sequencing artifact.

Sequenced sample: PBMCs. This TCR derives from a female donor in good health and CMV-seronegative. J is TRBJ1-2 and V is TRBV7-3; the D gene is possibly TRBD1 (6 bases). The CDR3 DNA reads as TGTGCCAGCAGCTGCGACAAGGGGGACTATGGCTACACCTTC. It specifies CASSCDKGDYGYTF. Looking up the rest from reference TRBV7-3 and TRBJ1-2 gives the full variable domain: GAGVSQTPSNKVTEKGKYVELRCDPISGHTALYWYRQSLGQGPEFLIYFQGTGAADDSGLPNDRFFAVRPEGSVSTLKIQRTERGDSAVYLCASSCDKGDYGYTFGSGTRLTVV.